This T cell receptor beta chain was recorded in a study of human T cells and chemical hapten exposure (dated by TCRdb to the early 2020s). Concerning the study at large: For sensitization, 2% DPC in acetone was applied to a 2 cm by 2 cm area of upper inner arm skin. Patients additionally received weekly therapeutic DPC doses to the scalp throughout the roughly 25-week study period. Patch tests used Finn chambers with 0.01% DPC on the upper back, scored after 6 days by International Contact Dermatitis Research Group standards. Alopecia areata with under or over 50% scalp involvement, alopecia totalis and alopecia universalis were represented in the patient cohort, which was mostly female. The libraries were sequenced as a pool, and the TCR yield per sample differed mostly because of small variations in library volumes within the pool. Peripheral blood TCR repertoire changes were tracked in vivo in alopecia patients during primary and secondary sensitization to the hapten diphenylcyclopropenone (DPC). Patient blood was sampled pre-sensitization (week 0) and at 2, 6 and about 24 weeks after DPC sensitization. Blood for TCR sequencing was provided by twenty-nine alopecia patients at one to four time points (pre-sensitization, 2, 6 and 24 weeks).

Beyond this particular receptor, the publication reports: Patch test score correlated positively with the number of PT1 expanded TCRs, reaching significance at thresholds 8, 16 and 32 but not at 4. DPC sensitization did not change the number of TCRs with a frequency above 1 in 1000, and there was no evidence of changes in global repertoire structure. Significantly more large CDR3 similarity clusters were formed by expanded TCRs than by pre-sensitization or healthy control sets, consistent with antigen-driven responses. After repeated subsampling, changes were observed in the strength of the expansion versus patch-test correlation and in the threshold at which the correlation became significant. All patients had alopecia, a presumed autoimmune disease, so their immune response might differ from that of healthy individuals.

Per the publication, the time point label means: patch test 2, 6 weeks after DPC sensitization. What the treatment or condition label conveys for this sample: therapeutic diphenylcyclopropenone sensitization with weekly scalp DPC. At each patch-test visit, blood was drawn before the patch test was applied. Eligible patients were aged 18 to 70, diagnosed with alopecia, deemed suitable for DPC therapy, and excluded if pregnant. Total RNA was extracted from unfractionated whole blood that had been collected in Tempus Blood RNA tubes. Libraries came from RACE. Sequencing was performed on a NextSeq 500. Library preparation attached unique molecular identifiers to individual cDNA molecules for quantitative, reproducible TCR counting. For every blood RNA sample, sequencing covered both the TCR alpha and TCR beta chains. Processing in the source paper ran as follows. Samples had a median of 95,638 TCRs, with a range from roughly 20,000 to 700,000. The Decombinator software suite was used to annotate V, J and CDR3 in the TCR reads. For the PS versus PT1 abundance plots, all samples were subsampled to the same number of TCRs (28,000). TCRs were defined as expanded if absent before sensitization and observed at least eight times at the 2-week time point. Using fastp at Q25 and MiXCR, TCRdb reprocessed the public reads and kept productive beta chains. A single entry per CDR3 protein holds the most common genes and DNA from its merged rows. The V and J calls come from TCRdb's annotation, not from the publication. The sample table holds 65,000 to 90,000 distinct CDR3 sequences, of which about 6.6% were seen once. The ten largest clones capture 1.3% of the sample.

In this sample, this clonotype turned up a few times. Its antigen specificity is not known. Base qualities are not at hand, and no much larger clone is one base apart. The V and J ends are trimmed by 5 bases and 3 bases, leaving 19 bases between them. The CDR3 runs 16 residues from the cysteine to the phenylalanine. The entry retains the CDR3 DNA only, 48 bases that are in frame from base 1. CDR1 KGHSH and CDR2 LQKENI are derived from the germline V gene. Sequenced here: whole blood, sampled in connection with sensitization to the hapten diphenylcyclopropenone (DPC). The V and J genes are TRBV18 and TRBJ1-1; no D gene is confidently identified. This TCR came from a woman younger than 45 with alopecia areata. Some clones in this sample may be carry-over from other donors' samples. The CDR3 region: CASSGSTVVVDTEAFF. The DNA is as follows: TGTGCCAGCTCAGGATCTACTGTCGTGGTTGACACTGAAGCTTTCTTT.